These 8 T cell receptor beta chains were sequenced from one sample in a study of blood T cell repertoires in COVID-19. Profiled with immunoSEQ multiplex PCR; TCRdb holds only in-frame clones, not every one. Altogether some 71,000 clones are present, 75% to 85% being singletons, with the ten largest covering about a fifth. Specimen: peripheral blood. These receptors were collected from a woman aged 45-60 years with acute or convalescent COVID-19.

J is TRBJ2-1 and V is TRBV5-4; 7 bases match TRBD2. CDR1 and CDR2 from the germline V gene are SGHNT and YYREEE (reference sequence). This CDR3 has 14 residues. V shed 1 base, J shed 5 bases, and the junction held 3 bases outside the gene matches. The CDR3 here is CASSLRAGDNEQFF. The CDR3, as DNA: TGTGCCAGCAGCTTGCGGGCGGGAGACAATGAGCAGTTCTTC.

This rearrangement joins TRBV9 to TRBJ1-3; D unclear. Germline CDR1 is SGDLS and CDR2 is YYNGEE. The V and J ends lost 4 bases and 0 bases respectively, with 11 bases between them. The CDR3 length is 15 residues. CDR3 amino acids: CASSPTYFSGNTIYF. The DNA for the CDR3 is TGTGCCAGCAGCCCCACGTACTTCTCTGGAAACACCATATATTTT.

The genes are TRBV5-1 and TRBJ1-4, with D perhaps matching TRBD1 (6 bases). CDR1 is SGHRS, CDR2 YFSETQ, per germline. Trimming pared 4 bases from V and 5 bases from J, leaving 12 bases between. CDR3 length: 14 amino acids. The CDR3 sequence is CASSRGQNNEKLFF. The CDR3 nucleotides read TGCGCCAGCAGCAGAGGACAGAACAATGAAAAACTGTTTTTT.

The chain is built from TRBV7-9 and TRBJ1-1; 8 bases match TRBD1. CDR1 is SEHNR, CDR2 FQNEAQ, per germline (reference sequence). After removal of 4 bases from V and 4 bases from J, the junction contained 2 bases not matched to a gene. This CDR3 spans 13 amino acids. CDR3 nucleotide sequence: TGTGCCAGCAGCTACAGGGGGGGCACTGAAGCTTTCTTT. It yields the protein CASSYRGGTEAFF.

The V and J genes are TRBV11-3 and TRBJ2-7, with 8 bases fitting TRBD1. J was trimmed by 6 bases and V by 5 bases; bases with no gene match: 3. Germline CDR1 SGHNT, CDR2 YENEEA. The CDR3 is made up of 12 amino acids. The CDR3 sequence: CASSQQGGEQYF. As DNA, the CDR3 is TGTGCCAGCAGCCAACAGGGGGGCGAGCAGTACTTC.

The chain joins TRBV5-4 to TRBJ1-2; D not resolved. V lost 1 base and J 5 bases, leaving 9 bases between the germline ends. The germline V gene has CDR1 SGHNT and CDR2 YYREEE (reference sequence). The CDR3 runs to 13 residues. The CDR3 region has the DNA TGTGCCAGCAGCTTGCAAAGGACTTATGGCTACACCTTC. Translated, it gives CASSLQRTYGYTF.

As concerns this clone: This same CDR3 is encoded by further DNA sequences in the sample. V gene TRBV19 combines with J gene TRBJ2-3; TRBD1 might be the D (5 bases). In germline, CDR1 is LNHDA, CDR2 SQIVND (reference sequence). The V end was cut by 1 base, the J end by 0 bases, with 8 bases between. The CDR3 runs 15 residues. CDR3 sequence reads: CASSIASGSTDTQYF. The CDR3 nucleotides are TGTGCCAGTAGTATAGCGTCAGGGAGCACAGATACGCAGTATTTT.

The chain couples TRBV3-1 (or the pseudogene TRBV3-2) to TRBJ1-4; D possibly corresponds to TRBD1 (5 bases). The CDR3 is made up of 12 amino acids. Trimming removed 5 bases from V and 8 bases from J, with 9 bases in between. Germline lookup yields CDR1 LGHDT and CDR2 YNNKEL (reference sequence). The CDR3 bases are TGTGCCAGCAGCGGGGCGGGGGAAAAACTGTTTTTT. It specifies CASSGAGEKLFF.